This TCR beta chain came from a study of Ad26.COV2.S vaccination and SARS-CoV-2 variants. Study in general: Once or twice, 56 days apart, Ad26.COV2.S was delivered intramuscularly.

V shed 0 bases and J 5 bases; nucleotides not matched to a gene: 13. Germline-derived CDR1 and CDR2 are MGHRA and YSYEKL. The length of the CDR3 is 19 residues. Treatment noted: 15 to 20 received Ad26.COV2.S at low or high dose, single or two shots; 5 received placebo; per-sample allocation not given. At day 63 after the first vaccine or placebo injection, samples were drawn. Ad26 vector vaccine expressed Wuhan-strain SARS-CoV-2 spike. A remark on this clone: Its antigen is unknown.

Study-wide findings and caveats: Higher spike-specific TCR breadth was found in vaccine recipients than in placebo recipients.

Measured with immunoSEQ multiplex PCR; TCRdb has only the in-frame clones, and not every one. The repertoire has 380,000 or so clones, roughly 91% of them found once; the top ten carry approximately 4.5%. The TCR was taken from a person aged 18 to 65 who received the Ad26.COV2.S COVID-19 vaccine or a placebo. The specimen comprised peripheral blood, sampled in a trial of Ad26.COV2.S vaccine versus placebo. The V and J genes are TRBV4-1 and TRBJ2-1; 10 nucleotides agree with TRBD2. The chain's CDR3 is CASSQDRLAGEATHNEQFF. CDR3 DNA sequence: TGCGCCAGCAGCCAAGATCGGCTAGCGGGAGAGGCTACACACAATGAGCAGTTCTTC.